The entry below describes one TCR beta chain. The antigen remains undetermined. V shed 0 bases and J 0 bases; nucleotides not matched to a gene: 5. There are 17 residues in the CDR3. Germline assignment: CDR1 MGHRA and CDR2 YSYEKL. The data were taken from a study of Ad26.COV2.S vaccination and SARS-CoV-2 variants. In the study overall: This donor came from the COV1001 trial of Ad26.COV2.S.

Repertoires were generated with immunoSEQ multiplex PCR, while TCRdb's copy carries only in-frame clones and drops some. The repertoire includes approximately 300,000 clones, about 82% of them detected once, and about 2.1% sits in the top ten. Treatment indicated: around 19 received Ad26.COV2.S at low or high dose, single or two shots; several received placebo; per-sample allocation not given. Sampling took place 63 days after the first vaccine or placebo injection. Expressing Wuhan-strain SARS-CoV-2 spike, an Ad26 vector served as the vaccine. Overall study results and limits: Spike-specific responses of CD8+ and CD4+ T cells were reported to display substantial breadth after vaccination. Vaccine recipients and placebo recipients showed similar non-spike TCR breadth.

The rearrangement joins TRBV4-1 to TRBJ2-7, with 10 bases lining up with TRBD2. The sequencing used peripheral blood, collected in a trial of Ad26.COV2.S vaccine versus placebo. This clonotype was obtained from a person between 18 and 65 years old who received the Ad26.COV2.S COVID-19 vaccine or a placebo. The CDR3 bases are TGCGCCAGCAGCCAAGAGTCTCTAGCGGGGGACTCCTACGAGCAGTACTTC. Amino acid sequence: CASSQESLAGDSYEQYF.